These 28 T cell receptor beta chains share one sample of origin, sequenced in a study of T-cell reconstitution after alpha-beta-depleted transplantation in children. As it was prepared, the TCRbeta library received unique molecular identifiers. TCRdb recomputed calls from the PCR reads with MiXCR, one row per CDR3 protein. The sample contains roughly 500,000 distinct CDR3 sequences, about 30% of which appear only once. This specimen consisted of PBMCs from the stem cell graft donor, obtained from the stem cell graft. Every receptor here comes from a human donor who donated a stem cell graft to a child with aplastic anemia.

This rearrangement joins TRBV18 to TRBJ2-1; 9 bases line up with TRBD2. The junction had 8 bases not matched to a gene; V was cut back by 3 bases and J by 5 bases. The germline V gene encodes CDR1 KGHSH and CDR2 LQKENI. This CDR3 is built from 16 residues. CDR3 nucleotides: TGTGCCAGCTCACCTCCCACTAGCGGGCGTCACAATGAGCAGTTCTTC. This translates into CASSPPTSGRHNEQFF.

CDR3 sequence (DNA): TGCAGTGCTAGAATTCCGGGTGGCGGCCTTCTCTACAATGAGCAGTTCTTC. Translated, it gives CSARIPGGGLLYNEQFF. The rearrangement links TRBV20-1 to TRBJ2-1, with unresolved D. CDR3 length equals 17 residues. V gave up 2 bases and J gave up 3 bases, with 20 bases separating them. The germline CDR1 and CDR2 sequences are DFQATT and SNEGSKA (reference sequence).

This clonotype was found a few times. The rearrangement joins TRBV20-1 to TRBJ1-2; D is perhaps TRBD1 (6 bases). Germline assignment: CDR1 DFQATT and CDR2 SNEGSKA (reference sequence). The ends were cut back, 1 base at V and 4 bases at J, with 10 bases in the middle. CDR3 length equals 13 residues. The CDR3 nucleotides read TGCAGTGCTAGAGCCGGACAGCTCTATGGCTACACCTTC. It translates to CSARAGQLYGYTF.

This clonotype has only a few counts. The rearrangement uses TRBV28 and TRBJ1-5; D gene uncertain. This CDR3 has 15 amino acids. Trimming cost V 0 bases and J 2 bases, with 8 bases left between them. Per germline, CDR1 MDHEN and CDR2 SYDVKM. The CDR3 region has the DNA TGTGCCAGCAGTTTATGGTCCAATCGCAATCAGCCCCAGCATTTT. Its protein is CASSLWSNRNQPQHF.

As concerns this clonotype: Germline and junction disagree at one end, which may indicate a read error. This chain uses TRBV5-1 with TRBJ1-3; D is unclear. The V gene's germline CDR1 is SGHRS and CDR2 YFSETQ. The CDR3 is made up of 17 amino acids. DNA of the CDR3: TGCGCCACCAGCTTGGAGGGATCCACTTACTCTGGAAACACCATATATTTT. It translates to CATSLEGSTYSGNTIYF.

The V gene is TRBV10-3, the J gene TRBJ1-5; D may be TRBD1 (6 bases). The ends were cut back, 4 bases at V and 7 bases at J, with 14 bases in the middle. Per germline, CDR1 ENHRY and CDR2 SYGVKD. The CDR3 runs to 14 residues. CDR3 DNA sequence: TGTGCCATCAGTGTTCAGGGGCCGGGGCAGCCCCAGCATTTT. Residues: CAISVQGPGQPQHF.

The rearrangement links TRBV2 to TRBJ2-7, with 12 bases matching TRBD2. Per germline, CDR1 SNHLY and CDR2 FYNNEI. There are 19 residues in the CDR3. Trimming took 5 bases from V and 6 from J; bases not matched to a gene: 20. The CDR3 sequence: CASSLLGRRIGLAGFEQYF. DNA for the CDR3: TGTGCCAGCAGTTTACTGGGACGGAGGATCGGACTAGCGGGATTCGAGCAGTACTTC.

This clonotype has more than one count but fewer than ten. This chain connects TRBV5-1 to TRBJ1-1; TRBD1 matches 8 bases. This CDR3 has 15 residues. Trimming cost V 5 bases and J 3 bases; bases outside gene matches: 9. Germline V gives CDR1 SGHRS, CDR2 YFSETQ. CDR3 protein: CASSYRGFPDTEAFF. CDR3 nucleotides: TGCGCCAGCAGTTACAGGGGGTTTCCGGACACTGAAGCTTTCTTT. Based on the CDR3 plus reference TRBV5-1 and TRBJ1-1, the full variable domain is KAGVTQTPRYLIKTRGQQVTLSCSPISGHRSVSWYQQTPGQGLQFLFEYFSETQRNKGNFPGRFSGRQFSNSRSEMNVSTLELGDSALYLCASSYRGFPDTEAFFGQGTRLTVV.

V gene TRBV10-3 combines with J gene TRBJ2-1; 9 positions agree with TRBD2. The CDR3 consists of 15 residues. The trim removed 5 bases at V and 5 bases at J, leaving 7 bases unmatched. Germline values: CDR1 ENHRY, CDR2 SYGVKD. The DNA of the CDR3 is TGTGCCATCAGTCTTAGCGGGAGATCGAACAATGAGCAGTTCTTC. As protein: CAISLSGRSNNEQFF.

This rearrangement joins TRBV5-1 to TRBJ2-7; possibly TRBD2 for D (6 bases). V gave up 4 bases and J gave up 6 bases, with 20 bases separating them. CDR3 length: 15 amino acids. Germline V CDR1 and CDR2: SGHRS, YFSETQ. CDR3 nucleotides: TGCGCCAGCAGCCCCCGGGACTCACCCGTCGGCGAGCAGTACTTC. Amino acids: CASSPRDSPVGEQYF.

This clonotype was counted between two and nine times. The chain is built from TRBV3-1 and TRBJ2-2; unclear D gene. From germline, CDR1 is LGHDT and CDR2 YNNKEL (reference sequence). Trimming shortened V by 1 base and J by 6 bases, and 9 bases separated the two germline ends. The CDR3 contains 14 residues. CDR3 protein: CASSQVGPSGELFF. CDR3 DNA: TGTGCCAGCAGCCAAGTAGGTCCATCCGGGGAGCTGTTTTTT.

In DNA form, the CDR3 reads TGTGCCATCAGTGAGGGGACAGGGCTCCAAGAGACCCAGTACTTC. Protein product: CAISEGTGLQETQYF. The chain uses TRBV10-3 and TRBJ2-5; 9 nucleotides agree with TRBD1. CDR1 and CDR2 (germline): ENHRY, SYGVKD. This CDR3 is built from 15 residues. V was pared by 2 bases and J by 1 base, with 2 bases of the junction left unmatched.

This CDR3 reads CAWTPGRKTPESFF. CDR3 nucleotide sequence: TGTGCCTGGACCCCGGGGCGAAAGACCCCTGAGTCTTTCTTT. The chain uses TRBV30 and TRBJ1-1, with D possibly being TRBD1 (5 bases). Trimming shortened V by 4 bases and J by 12 bases, and 24 bases separated the two germline ends. The CDR3 sequence is 14 residues long. Germline V gene lookup returns CDR1 GTSNPN and CDR2 SVGIG (reference sequence).

The chain uses TRBV28 and TRBJ2-3; D is perhaps TRBD1 or TRBD2 (5 bases each). The CDR3 contains 14 residues. Germline V lookup: CDR1 MDHEN, CDR2 SYDVKM. Trimming cost V 4 bases and J 4 bases, with 12 bases left between them. The CDR3 reads CASSWDQPADTQYF. CDR3 DNA: TGTGCCAGCAGTTGGGACCAGCCCGCAGATACGCAGTATTTT.

This clonotype was counted a few times. The chain couples TRBV5-1 to TRBJ1-2, with D perhaps TRBD1 (6 bases). V lost 4 bases, J lost 8 bases, and 18 bases lay in between. The V gene's germline CDR1 is SGHRS and CDR2 YFSETQ. The CDR3 covers 14 residues. Here the CDR3 DNA reads TGCGCCAGCAGCACCTCTACAGGGATCTACGGCTACACCTTC. Residues: CASSTSTGIYGYTF. The full variable domain, with the rest looked up from reference TRBV5-1 and TRBJ1-2, is KAGVTQTPRYLIKTRGQQVTLSCSPISGHRSVSWYQQTPGQGLQFLFEYFSETQRNKGNFPGRFSGRQFSNSRSEMNVSTLELGDSALYLCASSTSTGIYGYTFGSGTRLTVV.

This chain uses TRBV10-3 with TRBJ2-1; D not certain. The length of the CDR3 is 14 residues. Germline V CDR1 and CDR2: ENHRY, SYGVKD. Deletions cut 4 bases from V and 2 bases from J, with 9 bases between. CDR3 amino acids: CAISGGLTYNEQFF. The CDR3 DNA reads as TGTGCCATCAGTGGGGGTTTAACCTACAATGAGCAGTTCTTC.

The rearrangement uses TRBV7-2 and TRBJ2-1, with D possibly matching TRBD2 (5 bases). V shed 5 bases and J shed 3 bases, with 11 bases lying between them. CDR3 size: 14 residues. CDR1 SGHTA and CDR2 FQGNSA come from the germline V gene. The CDR3 nucleotides read TGTGCCAGCAGCCAATCCACTAGCTACAATGAGCAGTTCTTC. Translation gives CASSQSTSYNEQFF.

This rearrangement joins TRBV11-1 to TRBJ2-2; 9 bases align to TRBD2. The CDR3 is made up of 19 amino acids. V lost 0 bases, J lost 3 bases, and 11 bases stayed unmatched. CDR1 is SGHAT, CDR2 FQDESV, per germline (reference sequence). CDR3 nucleotides: TGTGCCAGCAGCTTAGCCGCCCCCGGAGTAGCGGGAGACACCGGGGAGCTGTTTTTT. This sequence encodes CASSLAAPGVAGDTGELFF. The full variable domain, in which reference TRBV11-1 and TRBJ2-2 provide the parts outside the CDR3, is EAEVAQSPRYKITEKSQAVAFWCDPISGHATLYWYRQILGQGPELLVQFQDESVVDDSQLPKDRFSAERLKGVDSTLKIQPAELGDSAMYLCASSLAAPGVAGDTGELFFGEGSRLTVL.

The V call is TRBV30, the J call TRBJ1-1, with D unresolved. Germline CDR1 reads GTSNPN; CDR2 reads SVGIG (reference sequence). The CDR3 consists of 11 residues. The V gene lost 3 bases and the J gene lost 6 bases, with 8 bases spanning the gap. CDR3 region: CAWSAPSEAFF. CDR3 nucleotide sequence: TGTGCCTGGAGCGCGCCGTCTGAAGCTTTCTTT.

This rearrangement joins TRBV10-3 to TRBJ2-7; D uncertain. V was trimmed by 5 bases and J by 2 bases, leaving 16 bases between them. Germline-derived CDR1 and CDR2 are ENHRY and SYGVKD. The CDR3 has 15 amino acids. For the CDR3, the DNA is TGTGCCATCAGTAATCCTAGATCGAACGCCTACGAGCAGTACTTC. Its translation is CAISNPRSNAYEQYF.

This clonotype was picked up a small number of times. The chain links TRBV20-1 to TRBJ2-4; D gene unclear. Germline V CDR1 and CDR2: DFQATT, SNEGSKA (reference sequence). V was shortened by 3 bases and J by 7 bases, with 19 bases between the two germline ends. The CDR3 is 15 residues long. The CDR3 coding sequence is TGCAGTGCTAGTTCGGCGGATAACGTTTTGAACATTCAGTACTTC. This gives the protein CSASSADNVLNIQYF.

This clonotype has more than one count but fewer than ten. The chain carries TRBV6-2 or TRBV6-3 and TRBJ1-5; D gene ambiguous. CDR1 and CDR2 from the germline V gene are MNHEY and SVGEGT. V shed 6 bases and J shed 6 bases, with 12 bases lying between them. CDR3 size: 13 residues. The CDR3, as DNA: TGTGCCAGCAGCGACAATCTTGGTCAGCCCCAGCATTTT. Its protein product is CASSDNLGQPQHF.

The V gene is TRBV12-3 or TRBV12-4, the J gene TRBJ1-2, with TRBD1 identical over 9 bases. The CDR3 has 14 amino acids. With 1 base clipped from V and 8 bases from J, the junction kept 5 bases outside the gene matches. This CDR3 is CASSLGTDRGGYTF. The CDR3 region has the DNA TGTGCCAGCAGTTTAGGGACGGACAGGGGAGGCTACACCTTC.

About this clonotype itself: Germline and junction disagree at one end, which may indicate a read error. The rearrangement joins TRBV9 to TRBJ1-1; tentatively, D is TRBD1 (5 bases). The CDR3 has 14 residues. The germline gives CDR1 SGDLS, CDR2 YYNGEE. The CDR3 nucleotides read TGTGCCAGCAGCTCCACGGGGCTGAACACTGAAACTTTCTTT. This translates into CASSSTGLNTETFF. The full variable domain, its missing parts supplied by reference TRBV9 and TRBJ1-1, is DSGVTQTPKHLITATGQRVTLRCSPRSGDLSVYWYQQSLDQGLQFLIQYYNGEERAKGNILERFSAQQFPDLHSELNLSSLELGDSALYFCASSSTGLNTETFFGQGTRLTVV.

The V and J genes are TRBV7-2 and TRBJ2-5, with D possibly matching TRBD2 (6 bases). The CDR3 consists of 18 residues. Germline CDR1 and CDR2: SGHTA and FQGNSA. V lost 0 bases and J 2 bases, leaving 19 bases between the germline ends. The CDR3 region is CASSLAMGFLAIQETQYF. CDR3 sequence (DNA): TGTGCCAGCAGCTTAGCGATGGGGTTTCTAGCGATTCAAGAGACCCAGTACTTC. The full variable domain, its missing parts supplied by reference TRBV7-2 and TRBJ2-5, is GAGVSQSPSNKVTEKGKDVELRCDPISGHTALYWYRQSLGQGLEFLIYFQGNSAPDKSGLPSDRFSAERTGGSVSTLTIQRTQQEDSAVYLCASSLAMGFLAIQETQYFGPGTRLLVL.

This clonotype was seen a handful of times. The chain employs TRBV5-1 and TRBJ2-5; D might be TRBD1 or TRBD2, each matching 5 bases. V was trimmed by 0 bases and J by 3 bases, leaving 12 bases between them. Germline assignment: CDR1 SGHRS and CDR2 YFSETQ. This CDR3 has 15 residues. The CDR3 DNA is TGCGCCAGCAGCTTGGAAGTGGGACCCAAAGAGACCCAGTACTTC. It encodes CASSLEVGPKETQYF.

In its sample, this clonotype was seen a few times. J is TRBJ1-5 and V is TRBV15; unclear D gene. Germline loops: CDR1 LNHNV, CDR2 YYDKDF (reference sequence). V was cut by 0 bases and J by 4 bases, with 25 bases left in between. The CDR3 covers 20 residues. In DNA, the CDR3 is TGTGCCACCAGCAGAGATGGCCCCTTTGCGGCGGGAGGACCTAATCAGCCCCAGCATTTT. This gives the protein CATSRDGPFAAGGPNQPQHF.

This clonotype has more than one count but fewer than ten. The chain has TRBV3-1 and TRBJ1-1, with D unclear. Germline V gene lookup returns CDR1 LGHDT and CDR2 YNNKEL (reference sequence). This CDR3 is built from 14 residues. V was clipped by 6 bases and J by 4 bases, with 15 bases between them. CDR3 loop: CASSPTPAGTEAFF. The CDR3 DNA reads as TGTGCCAGCAGTCCTACTCCCGCGGGCACTGAAGCTTTCTTT.